This T cell receptor (beta chain) was observed in a study of blood T cell repertoires in COVID-19. Study context: Sites across the United States, Italy and Spain contributed samples from acute and convalescent COVID-19.

In the original processing: Estimated nucleated cell counts came from reference gene primer amplification. Measured with immunoSEQ multiplex PCR; TCRdb has only the in-frame clones, and not every one. V and J calls and clone size are as listed in that table; D and trimming were resolved from the DNA. The sample yields 150,000 to 200,000 clones, nearly 80% seen once. The V and J ends lost 4 bases and 3 bases respectively, with 10 bases between them. CDR3 size: 13 residues. The germline V gene encodes CDR1 SGHRS and CDR2 YFSETQ. The origin of this receptor is a woman in her 70s with acute or convalescent COVID-19. The sample comprised peripheral blood. The chain recombines TRBV5-1 with TRBJ1-1; D gene uncertain. The CDR3 DNA reads as TGCGCCAGCAGCCTTAATTTCGACACTGAAGCTTTCTTT. Protein sequence: CASSLNFDTEAFF.